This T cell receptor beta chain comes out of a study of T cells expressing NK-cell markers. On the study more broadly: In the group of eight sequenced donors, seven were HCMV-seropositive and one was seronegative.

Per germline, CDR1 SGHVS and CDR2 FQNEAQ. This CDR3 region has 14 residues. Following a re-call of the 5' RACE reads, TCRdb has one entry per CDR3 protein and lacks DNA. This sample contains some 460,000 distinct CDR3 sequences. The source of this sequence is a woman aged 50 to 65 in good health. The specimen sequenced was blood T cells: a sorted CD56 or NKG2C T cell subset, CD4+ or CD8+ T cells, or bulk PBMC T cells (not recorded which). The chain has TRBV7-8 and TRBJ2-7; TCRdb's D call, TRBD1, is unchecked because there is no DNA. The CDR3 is CASTLTGGLYEQYF.